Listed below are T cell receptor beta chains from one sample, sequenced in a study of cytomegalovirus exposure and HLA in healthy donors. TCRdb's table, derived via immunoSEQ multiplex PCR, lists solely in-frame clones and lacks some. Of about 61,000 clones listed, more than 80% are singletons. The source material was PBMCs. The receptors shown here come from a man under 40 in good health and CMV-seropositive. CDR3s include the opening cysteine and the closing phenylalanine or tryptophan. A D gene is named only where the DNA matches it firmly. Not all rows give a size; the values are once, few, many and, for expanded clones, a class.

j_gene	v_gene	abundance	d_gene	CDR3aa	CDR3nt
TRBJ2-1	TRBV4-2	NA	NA	CASSQGGGGNEQFF	TGTGCCAGCAGCCAAGGGGGAGGGGGCAATGAGCAGTTCTTC
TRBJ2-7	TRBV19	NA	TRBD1	CASSSGTGAFYEQYF	TGTGCCAGTTCATCCGGGACAGGGGCTTTTTACGAGCAGTACTTC
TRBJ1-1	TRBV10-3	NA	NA	CAISETGHMNTEAFF	TGTGCCATCAGTGAGACGGGACATATGAACACTGAAGCTTTCTTT
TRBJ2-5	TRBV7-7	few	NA	CASSLDPTAGTQYF	TGTGCTAGCAGCTTAGACCCGACCGCAGGGACCCAGTACTTC
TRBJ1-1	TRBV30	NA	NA	CAWSPPAGGNTEAFF	TGTGCCTGGAGTCCCCCTGCCGGGGGGAACACTGAAGCTTTCTTT
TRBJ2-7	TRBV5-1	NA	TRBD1	CASSLALGDRIYEQYF	TGCGCCAGCAGCTTGGCGCTAGGGGACAGGATCTACGAGCAGTACTTC
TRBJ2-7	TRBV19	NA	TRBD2	CASTTIGGLHPPEQYF	TGTGCCAGTACCACTATCGGGGGACTACACCCGCCCGAGCAGTACTTC
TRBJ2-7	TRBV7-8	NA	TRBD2	CASSRGTSGTSSYEQYF	TGTGCCAGCAGCCGAGGGACTAGCGGGACCTCCTCCTACGAGCAGTACTTC
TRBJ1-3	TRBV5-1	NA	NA	CASRLTGSLGNTIYF	TGCGCCAGCAGACTGACAGGCTCCCTCGGAAACACCATATATTTT
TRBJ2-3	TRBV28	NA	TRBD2	CASSLWASGSPKSQLLTDTQYF	TGTGCCAGCAGTTTATGGGCTAGCGGGAGTCCCAAGTCCCAACTCCTCACAGATACGCAGTATTTT
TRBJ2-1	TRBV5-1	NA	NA	CASSLNYGNEQFF	TGCGCCAGCAGCTTGAACTACGGAAATGAGCAGTTCTTC
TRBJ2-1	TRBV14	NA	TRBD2	CASSPLSGEYNEQFF	TGTGCCAGCAGCCCGCTCAGCGGGGAATACAATGAGCAGTTCTTC
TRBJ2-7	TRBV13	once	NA	CASSFDTSSYEQYF	TGTGCCAGCAGCTTTGATACGAGCTCCTACGAGCAGTACTTC
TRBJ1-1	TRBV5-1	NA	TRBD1	CASSWGQGRTEAFF	TGCGCCAGCAGCTGGGGACAGGGGCGAACTGAAGCTTTCTTT
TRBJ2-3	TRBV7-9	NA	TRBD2	CASSLGRAGSRTDTQYF	TGTGCCAGCAGCTTAGGGCGAGCGGGAAGTCGGACAGATACGCAGTATTTT
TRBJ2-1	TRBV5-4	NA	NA	CASSPPTSPEQFF	TGTGCCAGCAGCCCTCCCACTAGTCCAGAGCAGTTCTTC
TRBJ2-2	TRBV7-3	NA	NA	CASSLTGGDTGELFF	TGTGCCAGCAGCTTAACGGGCGGGGACACCGGGGAGCTGTTTTTT
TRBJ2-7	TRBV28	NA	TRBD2	CASSSRPGAGGYEQYF	TGTGCCAGCAGTTCCCGCCCCGGGGCGGGAGGATACGAGCAGTACTTC
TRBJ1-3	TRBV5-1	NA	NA	CASSLTESSGNTIYF	TGCGCCAGCAGCTTGACAGAAAGCTCTGGAAACACCATATATTTT
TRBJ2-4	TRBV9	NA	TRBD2	CASSVGGGLAKNIQYF	TGTGCCAGCAGCGTAGGCGGGGGGCTAGCCAAAAACATTCAGTACTTC
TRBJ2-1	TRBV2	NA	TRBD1	CASNRGNEQFF	TGTGCCAGCAACAGGGGCAATGAGCAGTTCTTC
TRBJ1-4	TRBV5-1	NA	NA	CASSLGSLGDEKLFF	TGCGCCAGCAGCTTGGGTTCTCTCGGGGATGAAAAACTGTTTTTT
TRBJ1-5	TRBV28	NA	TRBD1	CASSLRGPSNQPQHF	TGTGCCAGCAGTTTAAGGGGGCCTAGCAATCAGCCCCAGCATTTT
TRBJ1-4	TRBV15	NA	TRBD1	CATSRQKGQGDEKLFF	TGTGCCACCAGCCGACAGAAGGGACAGGGCGATGAAAAACTGTTTTTT
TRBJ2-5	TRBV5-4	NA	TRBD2	CASSSPTSGRGTQYF	TGTGCCAGCAGCTCCCCGACTAGCGGCCGGGGTACCCAGTACTTC
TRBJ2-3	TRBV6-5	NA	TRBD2	CASSSPSGSTDTQYF	TGTGCCAGCAGTTCACCTAGCGGGAGCACAGATACGCAGTATTTT
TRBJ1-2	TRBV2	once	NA	CASSGDGNYGYTF	TGTGCCAGCAGTGGCGACGGGAACTATGGCTACACCTTC
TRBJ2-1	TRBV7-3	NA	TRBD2	CASSSDSGNNEQFF	TGTGCCAGCAGCTCCGATAGCGGGAATAATGAGCAGTTCTTC
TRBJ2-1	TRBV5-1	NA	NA	CASRLGGNEQFF	TGCGCCAGCAGACTAGGGGGAAATGAGCAGTTCTTC
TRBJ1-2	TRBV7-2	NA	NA	CASSLGAFLSGGYTF	TGTGCCAGCAGCTTGGGGGCTTTTCTGAGTGGTGGCTACACCTTC
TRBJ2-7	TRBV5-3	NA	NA	CARSVGRRVSYEQYF	TGTGCCAGAAGTGTTGGCCGCAGGGTCTCCTACGAGCAGTACTTC
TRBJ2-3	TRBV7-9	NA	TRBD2	CASSLDGAGGDTQYF	TGTGCCAGCAGTTTAGACGGGGCGGGAGGAGATACGCAGTATTTT
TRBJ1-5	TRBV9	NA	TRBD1	CASSYSGTGDNQPQHF	TGTGCCAGCAGCTACTCCGGGACAGGGGACAATCAGCCCCAGCATTTT
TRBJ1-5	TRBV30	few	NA	CAWNLGQLNQPQHF	TGTGCCTGGAACCTCGGACAGCTTAATCAGCCCCAGCATTTT
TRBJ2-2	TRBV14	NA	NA	CASSQARITGELFF	TGTGCCAGCAGCCAAGCTAGGATAACCGGGGAGCTGTTTTTT
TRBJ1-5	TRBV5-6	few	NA	CASSLQYEPYQPQHF	TGTGCCAGCAGCTTGCAGTATGAACCTTATCAGCCCCAGCATTTT
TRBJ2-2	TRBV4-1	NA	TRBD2	CASSREGGPTGELFF	TGCGCCAGCAGCCGGGAGGGAGGGCCCACCGGGGAGCTGTTTTTT
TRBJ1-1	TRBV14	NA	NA	CASSQLPGNTEAFF	TGTGCCAGCAGCCAATTGCCCGGGAACACTGAAGCTTTCTTT
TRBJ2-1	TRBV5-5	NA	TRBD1	CASSHLPGQGGNEQFF	TGTGCCAGCAGCCACTTACCGGGACAGGGGGGGAATGAGCAGTTCTTC
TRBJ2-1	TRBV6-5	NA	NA	CASSYSTGRINEQFF	TGTGCCAGCAGTTACTCGACAGGCCGGATCAATGAGCAGTTCTTC
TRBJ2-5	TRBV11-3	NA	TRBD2	CATMAGGGETQYF	TGTGCCACCATGGCGGGAGGGGGGGAGACCCAGTACTTC
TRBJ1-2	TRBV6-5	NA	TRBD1	CASSYSLGTGGYGYTF	TGTGCCAGCAGTTACTCGTTGGGGACAGGGGGCTATGGCTACACCTTC
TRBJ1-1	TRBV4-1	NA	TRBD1	CASSQHVWDSNILTEAFF	TGCGCCAGCAGCCAACATGTGTGGGACAGCAACATTCTCACTGAAGCTTTCTTT
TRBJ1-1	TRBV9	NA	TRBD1	CASSVAQRTGRSNTEAFF	TGTGCCAGCAGCGTAGCTCAAAGGACAGGCCGATCAAACACTGAAGCTTTCTTT
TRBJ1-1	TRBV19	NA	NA	CASSAQGERGAFF	TGTGCCAGTAGCGCACAGGGTGAGAGGGGAGCTTTCTTT
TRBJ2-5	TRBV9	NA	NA	CASSVEWLEKVETQYF	TGTGCCAGCAGCGTAGAGTGGTTAGAGAAAGTGGAGACCCAGTACTTC
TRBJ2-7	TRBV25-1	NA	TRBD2	CASSETGTSGSFYEQYF	TGTGCCAGCAGTGAAACCGGGACTAGCGGGAGTTTTTACGAGCAGTACTTC
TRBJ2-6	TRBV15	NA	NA	CATSRDRRGRGANVLTF	TGTGCCACCAGCAGAGATCGGAGGGGTAGGGGGGCCAACGTCCTGACTTTC
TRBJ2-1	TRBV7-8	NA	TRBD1	CASSDRDRGEQFF	TGTGCCAGCAGCGACCGGGACAGGGGTGAGCAGTTCTTC
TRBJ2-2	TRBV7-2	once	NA	CASSLLAIQTGELFF	TGTGCCAGCAGCTTGCTAGCTATCCAAACCGGGGAGCTGTTTTTT
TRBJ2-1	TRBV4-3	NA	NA	CASSQERLADEQFF	TGCGCCAGCAGCCAAGAAAGGCTAGCCGATGAGCAGTTCTTC
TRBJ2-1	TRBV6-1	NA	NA	CASTPSENEQFF	TGTGCCAGCACCCCTAGCGAAAATGAGCAGTTCTTC
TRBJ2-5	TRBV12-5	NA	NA	CASGYDYRVAYF	TGTGCTAGTGGCTACGACTACAGGGTTGCGTACTTC
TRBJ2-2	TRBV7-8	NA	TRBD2	CASSRPSGRAGTGELFF	TGTGCCAGCAGCCGGCCTAGCGGGAGGGCGGGCACCGGGGAGCTGTTTTTT
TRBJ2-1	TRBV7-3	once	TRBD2	CASSLLAGAHNEQFF	TGTGCCAGCAGCCTGCTAGCGGGAGCTCACAATGAGCAGTTCTTC
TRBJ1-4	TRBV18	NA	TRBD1	CASSPWRQGADEKLFF	TGTGCCAGCTCACCGTGGCGACAGGGGGCGGATGAAAAACTGTTTTTT
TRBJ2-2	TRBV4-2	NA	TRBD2	CASSQEWEGLRSGELFF	TGTGCCAGCAGCCAAGAATGGGAGGGTTTGAGGTCCGGGGAGCTGTTTTTT